Detailed here is one T cell receptor beta chain. The sample has other DNA sequences that encode this CDR3 too. The assay was carried out at the deep level. Sequencing was performed with immunoSEQ multiplex PCR; in TCRdb, only in-frame clones are kept and a portion is missing. This sample has roughly 2 million clones, with around 95% found just once. The data belong to a study of shared clonotypes between healthy human individuals. It was into CD45RA+ naive and CD45RA-negative memory subsets that the CD4+ cells were split. CDR1 is MNHEY and CDR2 is SVGAGI in the germline V gene. This CDR3 spans 12 amino acids. Trimming stripped 6 bases from V and 3 bases from J, with 8 bases between.

The receptor's source is a young man in good health. The V gene is TRBV6-5, the J gene TRBJ1-1, with D possibly TRBD1 on 5 matching bases. The specimen was naive CD4+ T cells sorted from blood. Subset specified: CD45RA+ positively selected. The CDR3 DNA reads TGTGCCAGCAGGAGGGGTGACACTGAAGCTTTCTTT. It encodes CASRRGDTEAFF.